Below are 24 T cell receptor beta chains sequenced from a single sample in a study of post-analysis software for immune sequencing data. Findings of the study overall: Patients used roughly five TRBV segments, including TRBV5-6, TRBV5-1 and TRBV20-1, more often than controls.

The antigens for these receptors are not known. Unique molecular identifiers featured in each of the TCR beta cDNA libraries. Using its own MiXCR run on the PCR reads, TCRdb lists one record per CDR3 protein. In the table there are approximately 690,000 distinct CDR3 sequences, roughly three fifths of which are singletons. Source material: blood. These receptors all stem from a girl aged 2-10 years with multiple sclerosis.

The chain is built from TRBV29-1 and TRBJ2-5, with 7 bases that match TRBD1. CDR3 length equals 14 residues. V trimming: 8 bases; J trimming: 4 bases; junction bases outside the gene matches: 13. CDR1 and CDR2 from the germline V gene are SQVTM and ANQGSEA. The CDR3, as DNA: TGCAGCTGCTCGACAGGGCCTCCGGCAGAGACCCAGTACTTC. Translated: CSCSTGPPAETQYF. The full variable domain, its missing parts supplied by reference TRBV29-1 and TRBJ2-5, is SAVISQKPSRDICQRGTSLTIQCQVDSQVTMMFWYRQQPGQSLTLIATANQGSEATYESGFVIDKFPISRPNLTFSTLTVSNMSPEDSSIYLCSCSTGPPAETQYFGPGTRLLVL.

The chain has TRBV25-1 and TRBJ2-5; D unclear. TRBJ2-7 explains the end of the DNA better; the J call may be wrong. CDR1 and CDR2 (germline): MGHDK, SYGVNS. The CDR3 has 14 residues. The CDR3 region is CASSEFRKGHEQYF. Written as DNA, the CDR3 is TGTGCCAGCAGTGAATTCCGGAAGGGCCACGAGCAGTACTTC.

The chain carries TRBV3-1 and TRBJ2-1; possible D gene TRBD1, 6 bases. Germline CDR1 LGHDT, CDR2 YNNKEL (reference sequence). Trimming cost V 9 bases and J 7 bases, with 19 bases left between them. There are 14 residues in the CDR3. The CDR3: CASRRGRGGNEQFF. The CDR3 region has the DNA TGTGCCAGTAGACGGGGCAGGGGCGGAAATGAGCAGTTCTTC.

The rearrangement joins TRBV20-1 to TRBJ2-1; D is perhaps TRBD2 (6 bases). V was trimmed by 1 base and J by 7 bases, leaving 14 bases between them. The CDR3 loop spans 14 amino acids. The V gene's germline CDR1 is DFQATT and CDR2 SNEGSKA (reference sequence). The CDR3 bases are TGCAGTGCTAGAGGCGAGGCGGGATGGAATGAGCAGTTCTTC. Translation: CSARGEAGWNEQFF.

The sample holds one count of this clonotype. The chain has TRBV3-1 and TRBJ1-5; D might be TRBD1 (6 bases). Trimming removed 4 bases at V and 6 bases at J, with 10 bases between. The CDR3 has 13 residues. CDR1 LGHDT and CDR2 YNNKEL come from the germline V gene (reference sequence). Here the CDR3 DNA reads TGTGCCAGCAGCCGCAAACAGGGTCAGCCCCAGCATTTT. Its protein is CASSRKQGQPQHF.

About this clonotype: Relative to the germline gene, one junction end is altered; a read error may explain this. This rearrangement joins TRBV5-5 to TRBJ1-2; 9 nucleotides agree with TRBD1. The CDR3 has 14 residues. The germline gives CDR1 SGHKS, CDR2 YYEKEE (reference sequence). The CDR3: CASSSGQGGRGHTF. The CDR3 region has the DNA TGTGCCAGCAGCTCGGGACAGGGTGGACGTGGCCACACCTTC.

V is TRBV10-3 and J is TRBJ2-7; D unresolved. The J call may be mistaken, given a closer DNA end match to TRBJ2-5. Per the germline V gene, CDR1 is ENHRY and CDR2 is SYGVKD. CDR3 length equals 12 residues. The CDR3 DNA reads TGTGCCATCAGTGAAAGGGCAGAGACCCAGTACTTC. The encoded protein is CAISERAETQYF.

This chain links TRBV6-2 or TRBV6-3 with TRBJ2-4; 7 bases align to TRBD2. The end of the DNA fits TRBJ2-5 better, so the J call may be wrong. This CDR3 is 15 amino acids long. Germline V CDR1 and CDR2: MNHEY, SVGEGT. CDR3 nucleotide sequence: TGTGCCAGCAGTTACTCACTAGCGCAACAAGAGACCCAGTACTTC. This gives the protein CASSYSLAQQETQYF.

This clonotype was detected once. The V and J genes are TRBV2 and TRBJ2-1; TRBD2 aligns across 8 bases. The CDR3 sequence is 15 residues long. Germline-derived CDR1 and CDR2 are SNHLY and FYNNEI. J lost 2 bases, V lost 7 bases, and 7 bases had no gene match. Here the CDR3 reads CASIAQAGAYNEQFF. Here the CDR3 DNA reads TGTGCCAGCATCGCACAAGCGGGAGCCTACAATGAGCAGTTCTTC.

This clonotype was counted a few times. The CDR3 here is CASSRGTGTGEQYF. CDR3 DNA: TGTGCCAGCAGCCGGGGGACAGGGACCGGCGAGCAGTACTTC. This chain uses TRBV7-3 with TRBJ2-7, with 9 nucleotides matching TRBD1. This CDR3 has 14 residues. Germline trimming cut 5 bases from V and 6 bases from J; bases unmatched to any gene: 8. Germline CDR1 reads SGHTA; CDR2 reads FQGTGA.

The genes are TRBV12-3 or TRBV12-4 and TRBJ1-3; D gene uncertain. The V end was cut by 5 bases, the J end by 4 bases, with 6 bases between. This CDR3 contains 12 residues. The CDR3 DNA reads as TGTGCCAGCAGTGTCGACGGAAACACCATATATTTT. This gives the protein CASSVDGNTIYF.

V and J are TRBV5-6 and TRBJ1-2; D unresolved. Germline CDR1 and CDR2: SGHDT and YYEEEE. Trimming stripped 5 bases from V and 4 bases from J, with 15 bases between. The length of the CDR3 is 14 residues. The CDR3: CASRYLTGSYGYTF. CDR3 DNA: TGTGCCAGCAGGTACCTGACGGGGAGCTATGGCTACACCTTC.

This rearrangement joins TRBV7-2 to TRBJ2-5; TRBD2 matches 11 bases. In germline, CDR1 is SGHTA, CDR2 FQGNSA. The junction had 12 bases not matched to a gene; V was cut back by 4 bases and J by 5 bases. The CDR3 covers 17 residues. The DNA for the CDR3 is TGTGCCAGCAGCTGGGGGACCTTAGCGGGAGGGACGGAGACCCAGTACTTC. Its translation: CASSWGTLAGGTETQYF. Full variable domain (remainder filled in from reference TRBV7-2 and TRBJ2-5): GAGVSQSPSNKVTEKGKDVELRCDPISGHTALYWYRQSLGQGLEFLIYFQGNSAPDKSGLPSDRFSAERTGGSVSTLTIQRTQQEDSAVYLCASSWGTLAGGTETQYFGPGTRLLVL.

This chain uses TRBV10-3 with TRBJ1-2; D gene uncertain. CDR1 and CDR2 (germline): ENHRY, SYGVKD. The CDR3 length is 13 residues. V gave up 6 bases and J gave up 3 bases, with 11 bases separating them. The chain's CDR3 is CAIRPDEDYGYTF. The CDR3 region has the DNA TGTGCCATCAGGCCGGACGAGGACTATGGCTACACCTTC.

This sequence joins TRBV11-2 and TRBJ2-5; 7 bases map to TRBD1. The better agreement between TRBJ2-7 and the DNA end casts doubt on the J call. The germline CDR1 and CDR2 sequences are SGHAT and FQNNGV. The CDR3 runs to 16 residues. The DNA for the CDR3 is TGTGCCAGCAGCTTATCCGTCGGAGACAGGGCCTACGAGCAGTACTTC. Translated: CASSLSVGDRAYEQYF.

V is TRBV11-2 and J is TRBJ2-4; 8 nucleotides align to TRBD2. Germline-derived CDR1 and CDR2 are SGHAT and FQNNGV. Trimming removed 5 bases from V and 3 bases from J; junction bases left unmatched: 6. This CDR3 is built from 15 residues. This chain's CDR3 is CASSPGRVFKNIQYF. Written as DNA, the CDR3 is TGTGCCAGCAGCCCCGGGAGGGTGTTCAAAAACATTCAGTACTTC.

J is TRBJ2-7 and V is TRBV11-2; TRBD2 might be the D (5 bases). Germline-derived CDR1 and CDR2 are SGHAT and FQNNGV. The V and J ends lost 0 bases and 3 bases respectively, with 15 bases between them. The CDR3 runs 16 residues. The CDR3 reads CASSLERASGYYEQYF. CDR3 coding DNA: TGTGCCAGCAGCTTAGAAAGGGCCAGCGGATACTACGAGCAGTACTTC.

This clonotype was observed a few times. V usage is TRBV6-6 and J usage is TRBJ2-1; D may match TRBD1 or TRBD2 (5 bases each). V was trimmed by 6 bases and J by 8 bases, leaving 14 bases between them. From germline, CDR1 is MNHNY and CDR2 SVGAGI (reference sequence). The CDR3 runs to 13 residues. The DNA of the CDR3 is TGTGCCAGCAGGGGACCGTCCCCCCATGAGCAGTTCTTC. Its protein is CASRGPSPHEQFF.

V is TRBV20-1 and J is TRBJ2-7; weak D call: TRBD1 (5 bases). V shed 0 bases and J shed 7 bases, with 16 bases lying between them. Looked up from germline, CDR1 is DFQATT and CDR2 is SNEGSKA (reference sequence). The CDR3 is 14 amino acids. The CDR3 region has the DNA TGCAGTGCTAGAGATCCGACAGCTTCGAGTGAGCAGTACTTC. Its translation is CSARDPTASSEQYF.

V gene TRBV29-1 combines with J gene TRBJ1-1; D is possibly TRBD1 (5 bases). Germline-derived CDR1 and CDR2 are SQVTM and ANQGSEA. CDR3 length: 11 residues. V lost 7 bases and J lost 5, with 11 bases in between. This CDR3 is CSAPKGTEAFF. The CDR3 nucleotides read TGCAGCGCCCCAAAGGGGACTGAAGCTTTCTTT.

CDR3 loop: CASSRGGGRSYNEQFF. The DNA for the CDR3 is TGTGCCAGCAGCCGGGGAGGCGGGAGATCCTACAATGAGCAGTTCTTC. The chain couples TRBV7-9 to TRBJ2-1; 7 bases line up with TRBD2. This CDR3 has 16 amino acids. After removal of 5 bases from V and 1 base from J, the junction contained 8 bases not matched to a gene. Germline V gives CDR1 SEHNR, CDR2 FQNEAQ (reference sequence).

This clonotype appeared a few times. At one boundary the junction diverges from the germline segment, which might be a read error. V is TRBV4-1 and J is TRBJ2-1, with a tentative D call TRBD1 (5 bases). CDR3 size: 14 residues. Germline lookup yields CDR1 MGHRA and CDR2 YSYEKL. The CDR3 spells CASSQGGAYNEQFF. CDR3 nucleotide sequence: TGTGCCAGCAGCCAGGGTGGGGCCTACAATGAGCAGTTCTTC.

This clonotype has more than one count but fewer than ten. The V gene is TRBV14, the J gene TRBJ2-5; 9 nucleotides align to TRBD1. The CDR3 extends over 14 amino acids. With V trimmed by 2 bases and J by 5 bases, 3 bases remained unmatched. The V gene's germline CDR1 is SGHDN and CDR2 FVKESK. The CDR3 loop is CASSQNRGRETQYF. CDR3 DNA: TGTGCCAGCAGCCAAAACAGGGGGCGTGAGACCCAGTACTTC.

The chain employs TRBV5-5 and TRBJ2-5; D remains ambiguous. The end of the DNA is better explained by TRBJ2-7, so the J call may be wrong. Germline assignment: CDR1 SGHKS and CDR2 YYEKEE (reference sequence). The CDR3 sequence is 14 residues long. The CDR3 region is CASSLWGKDYEQYF. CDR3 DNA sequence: TGTGCCAGCAGCCTTTGGGGTAAGGACTACGAGCAGTACTTC.